The 28 T cell receptor beta chains below were found in one sample sequenced in a study of regulatory T cells in long-lasting Graves disease. CDR3 regions were amplified by Arm-PCR using iRepertoire HTBI primers to build TCR beta libraries. From the multiplex PCR reads, TCRdb called clonotypes with MiXCR, one entry per CDR3 protein. In the table there are around 500,000 distinct CDR3 sequences, around 13% of which are singletons. The sample's time point: newly diagnosed GD, antithyroid drugs for less than 3 months. PBMC-derived RNA was used for the TCR library. The sample was also linked to a second study, of T cells in Graves' hyperthyroidism and ophthalmopathy.

The source was peripheral blood mononuclear cells (PBMCs), collected at new diagnosis, from a patient treated with antithyroid drugs. These receptors were obtained from a woman aged 30 to 39 with Graves disease.

This clonotype came up a few times. The J gene is TRBJ2-1, the V gene TRBV9; D could derive from TRBD1 or TRBD2 (5 bases each). Per the germline V gene, CDR1 is SGDLS and CDR2 is YYNGEE. The CDR3 runs 16 residues. The V end lost 0 bases, the J end lost 3 bases, and 13 bases lay between the germline ends. CDR3 loop: CASSVGGTPGYNEQFF. CDR3 sequence (DNA): TGTGCCAGCAGCGTAGGAGGGACCCCGGGCTACAATGAGCAGTTCTTC.

This clonotype appeared many times. V gene TRBV28 combines with J gene TRBJ1-2; 7 positions match TRBD1. Trimming removed 6 bases from V and 6 bases from J; junction bases left unmatched: 10. The CDR3 is 14 residues long. The germline V gene encodes CDR1 MDHEN and CDR2 SYDVKM. CDR3 residues: CASSPPTGMNGYTF. The CDR3 coding sequence is TGTGCCAGCAGCCCCCCGACAGGGATGAATGGCTACACCTTC.

This clonotype was recorded many times. V is TRBV24-1 and J is TRBJ2-1; the match to TRBD2 covers 10 bases. The CDR3 runs 16 residues. The V gene's germline CDR1 is KGHDR and CDR2 SFDVKD. V lost 4 bases and J lost 0; bases outside the gene matches: 2. CDR3 coding DNA: TGTGCCACCAGTGACCCTAGCGGGAGCTCCTACAATGAGCAGTTCTTC. As protein: CATSDPSGSSYNEQFF.

Many counts were recorded for this clonotype. V and J are TRBV3-1 and TRBJ2-7; 7 bases fit TRBD1. CDR1 and CDR2 from the germline V gene are LGHDT and YNNKEL (reference sequence). The CDR3 loop spans 17 amino acids. Unmatched junction bases numbered 12, after V lost 4 bases and J lost 0 bases. CDR3 sequence: CASSRYLQGTSSYEQYF. DNA for the CDR3: TGTGCCAGCAGCCGGTACCTACAGGGGACATCCTCCTACGAGCAGTACTTC.

The sample holds a few counts of this clonotype. This chain connects TRBV27 to TRBJ2-3; D is perhaps TRBD2 (5 bases). The CDR3 has 16 residues. Between the trimmed V and J ends, which lost 3 bases and 0 bases, there was a span of 13 bases. The germline V gene encodes CDR1 MNHEY and CDR2 SMNVEV (reference sequence). As DNA, the CDR3 is TGTGCCAGCAGTTTCCATCTAGCTGGTAGCACAGATACGCAGTATTTT. Translating it yields CASSFHLAGSTDTQYF.

Ten or more counts support this clonotype. The CDR3 coding sequence is TGTGCCAGCAGTCCTTGGGGGGACAGTCGGTTCGCTCCCGTGCAGCATTTT. It codes for CASSPWGDSRFAPVQHF. V is TRBV6-2 or TRBV6-3 and J is TRBJ1-5, with 7 nucleotides matching TRBD1. The germline V gene has CDR1 MNHEY and CDR2 SVGEGT. This CDR3 is 17 amino acids long. The V segment lost 5 bases and the J segment 13 bases; nucleotides outside the gene matches: 23.

This clonotype was recorded only once. V and J are TRBV10-3 and TRBJ2-3; 13 bases line up with TRBD2. V gave up 6 bases and J gave up 2 bases; unmatched junction bases: 5. In germline, CDR1 is ENHRY, CDR2 SYGVKD. The CDR3 runs to 16 residues. The CDR3 sequence: CAISDGLAGATDTQYF. The DNA for the CDR3 is TGTGCCATCAGCGACGGACTAGCGGGAGCCACAGATACGCAGTATTTT.

This clonotype was found a few times. V is TRBV24-1 and J is TRBJ1-1, with TRBD1 as a possible D gene (5 bases). The CDR3 has 13 residues. Looked up from germline, CDR1 is KGHDR and CDR2 is SFDVKD. V was clipped by 3 bases and J by 8 bases, with 12 bases between them. This CDR3 is CATSDLTGEEAFF. CDR3 nucleotides: TGTGCCACCAGTGATCTAACAGGCGAGGAAGCTTTCTTT.

The chain couples TRBV19 to TRBJ2-7; D might be TRBD1 (6 bases). Germline CDR1 reads LNHDA; CDR2 reads SQIVND (reference sequence). CDR3 size: 14 residues. The V gene lost 2 bases and the J gene lost 3 bases, with 11 bases spanning the gap. The CDR3: CASSIRDTIYEQYF. DNA of the CDR3: TGTGCCAGTAGTATACGGGACACAATCTACGAGCAGTACTTC.

This clonotype occurred many times. The chain recombines TRBV20-1 with TRBJ1-2; no reliable D call. The CDR3 extends over 12 amino acids. The germline V gene has CDR1 DFQATT and CDR2 SNEGSKA (reference sequence). Between the trimmed V and J ends, which lost 3 bases and 2 bases, there was a span of 7 bases. CDR3 protein: CSASGRNYGYTF. The CDR3 DNA follows: TGCAGTGCTAGTGGCAGGAACTATGGCTACACCTTC.

This clonotype has only a few counts. The rearrangement joins TRBV6-2 or TRBV6-3 to TRBJ2-7; 10 positions match TRBD2. The CDR3 sequence is 15 residues long. The junction had 5 bases not matched to a gene; V was cut back by 0 bases and J by 6 bases. Germline V CDR1 and CDR2: MNHEY, SVGEGT. The CDR3 protein is CASSYSLAGASEQYF. CDR3 bases: TGTGCCAGCAGTTACTCGCTAGCGGGAGCCTCCGAGCAGTACTTC.

This clonotype was recorded at least ten times. The chain uses TRBV30 and TRBJ2-7; 7 positions match TRBD2. This CDR3 contains 12 residues. Germline-derived CDR1 and CDR2 are GTSNPN and SVGIG (reference sequence). Losses at the gene ends were 3 bases for V and 6 bases for J; bases not matched to a gene: 5. CDR3 protein: CAWRSREAEQYF. The CDR3 coding sequence is TGTGCCTGGAGATCCCGGGAGGCCGAGCAGTACTTC.

This clonotype occurred many times. The rearrangement joins TRBV25-1 to TRBJ2-1; 8 bases match TRBD1. The CDR3 covers 14 residues. CDR1 MGHDK and CDR2 SYGVNS come from the germline V gene. After removal of 5 bases from V and 6 bases from J, the junction contained 6 bases not matched to a gene. The CDR3: CASSPPGQVNEQFF. CDR3 nucleotides: TGTGCCAGCAGTCCGCCGGGACAGGTCAATGAGCAGTTCTTC.

This clonotype was observed at least ten times. Here the CDR3 DNA reads TGTGCCAGCAGTTTAGGACAGGGTCGGCATGAGCAGTTCTTC. Its protein is CASSLGQGRHEQFF. The chain couples TRBV6-5 to TRBJ2-1; 8 bases match TRBD1. The CDR3 is 14 residues long. Per germline, CDR1 MNHEY and CDR2 SVGAGI. V lost 4 bases to trimming and J lost 8 bases; unmatched junction nucleotides: 7.

This clonotype appeared a few times. The V call is TRBV6-6, the J call TRBJ2-2; possibly TRBD1 or TRBD2 for D (5 bases each). The germline V and J ends were trimmed by 0 bases and 1 base, with 6 bases remaining between them. CDR3 length: 15 residues. Germline V lookup: CDR1 MNHNY, CDR2 SVGAGI (reference sequence). The CDR3 DNA reads TGTGCCAGCAGTTACTCGAGGGGGAACACCGGGGAGCTGTTTTTT. This encodes CASSYSRGNTGELFF.

This clonotype occurred many times. The chain joins TRBV5-8 to TRBJ1-6; D unresolved. This CDR3 has 15 residues. Germline CDR1 is SGHTS and CDR2 is YDEGEE. Trimming cost V 2 bases and J 4 bases, with 10 bases left between them. CDR3 in amino acids: CASSFGRIYNSPLHF. The CDR3 region has the DNA TGTGCCAGCAGCTTCGGACGGATATATAATTCACCCCTCCACTTT.

This clonotype showed up many times. This chain connects TRBV7-2 to TRBJ1-4; D possibly corresponds to TRBD1 (5 bases). V was trimmed by 5 bases and J by 3 bases, leaving 16 bases between them. Germline V gives CDR1 SGHTA, CDR2 FQGNSA. The CDR3 spans 16 residues. The CDR3 spells CASSRGDLPANEKLFF. Here the CDR3 DNA reads TGTGCCAGCAGCCGCGGGGACCTGCCCGCTAATGAAAAACTGTTTTTT.

This clonotype has just a few counts. J is TRBJ2-3 and V is TRBV20-1, with 15 nucleotides matching TRBD2. Looked up from germline, CDR1 is DFQATT and CDR2 is SNEGSKA (reference sequence). V dropped 6 bases and J dropped 0; count of bases not matched to a gene: 7. This CDR3 is 17 amino acids long. CDR3 loop: CSADGLAGGPSTDTQYF. In nucleotides, the CDR3 is TGCAGTGCAGACGGACTAGCGGGAGGGCCTAGCACAGATACGCAGTATTTT.

The CDR3 loop is CSARRQGRLNTEAFF. CDR3 bases: TGCAGTGCTAGACGGCAGGGTAGGTTGAACACTGAAGCTTTCTTT. The chain carries TRBV20-1 and TRBJ1-1, with D perhaps TRBD1 (5 bases). This CDR3 is 15 amino acids long. Per the germline V gene, CDR1 is DFQATT and CDR2 is SNEGSKA (reference sequence). V was pared by 2 bases and J by 0 bases, with 13 bases between.

Many counts were recorded for this clonotype. The J gene is TRBJ1-1, the V gene TRBV28; a weak D match, TRBD1 (6 bases). The V and J ends lost 3 bases and 7 bases respectively, with 12 bases between them. The CDR3 sequence is 13 residues long. Looked up from germline, CDR1 is MDHEN and CDR2 is SYDVKM. The CDR3 region is CASSFTGSDEAFF. In DNA form, the CDR3 reads TGTGCCAGCAGTTTTACAGGGTCCGATGAAGCTTTCTTT.

This clonotype was picked up many times. The chain recombines TRBV28 with TRBJ2-7; 11 nucleotides match TRBD2. Losses at the gene ends were 4 bases for V and 1 base for J; bases not matched to a gene: 3. In germline, CDR1 is MDHEN, CDR2 SYDVKM. The CDR3 length is 15 residues. The chain's CDR3 is CASSSGTSGSYEQYF. CDR3 DNA: TGTGCCAGCAGTTCCGGGACTAGCGGATCCTACGAGCAGTACTTC.

The rearrangement uses TRBV7-9 and TRBJ1-5, with D unclear. Germline loops: CDR1 SEHNR, CDR2 FQNEAQ (reference sequence). V was shortened by 0 bases and J by 8 bases, with 5 bases between the two germline ends. The CDR3 has 12 residues. This CDR3 is CASSLAGKPQHF. The CDR3 DNA reads TGTGCCAGCAGCTTAGCTGGAAAGCCCCAGCATTTT.

The table lists this clonotype with a few counts. The V call is TRBV5-1, the J call TRBJ2-3; D not certain. CDR3 length: 15 residues. With 4 bases removed from V and 1 base from J, the gap between germline ends came to 13 bases. Per the germline V gene, CDR1 is SGHRS and CDR2 is YFSETQ. Written as DNA, the CDR3 is TGCGCCAGCAGCGGAACAGCCTCAGGCACAGATACGCAGTATTTT. It specifies CASSGTASGTDTQYF.

In its sample, this clonotype was seen many times. The V and J genes are TRBV15 and TRBJ2-7, with a possible D match to TRBD1 (6 bases). Germline values: CDR1 LNHNV, CDR2 YYDKDF (reference sequence). There are 13 residues in the CDR3. The germline V and J ends were trimmed by 3 bases and 6 bases, with 12 bases remaining between them. In DNA form, the CDR3 reads TGTGCCACCAGCAGGGGGGCGCTGACCGAGCAGTACTTC. It specifies CATSRGALTEQYF.

This clonotype was seen only a few times. The chain has TRBV5-4 and TRBJ2-1; 8 bases align to TRBD1. The CDR3 runs to 15 residues. V was pared by 0 bases and J by 8 bases, with 7 bases of the junction left unmatched. Germline values: CDR1 SGHNT, CDR2 YYREEE (reference sequence). The DNA for the CDR3 is TGTGCCAGCAGCTTGGCGTGGGGACAGGCGGATGAGCAGTTCTTC. Encoded protein: CASSLAWGQADEQFF.

This clonotype was recorded at least ten times. This chain links TRBV11-2 with TRBJ2-1; D gene unclear. Germline V gene sequence: CDR1 SGHAT, CDR2 FQNNGV. The CDR3 totals 13 residues. With 5 bases removed from V and 5 bases from J, the gap between germline ends came to 10 bases. The CDR3 reads CASSPNFDNEQFF. CDR3 in DNA: TGTGCCAGCAGCCCTAACTTCGACAATGAGCAGTTCTTC.

This clonotype was counted at least ten times. The CDR3 loop is CSAREGGYGYTF. The CDR3 DNA sequence: TGCAGTGCTAGGGAGGGGGGTTATGGCTACACCTTC. The V and J genes are TRBV20-1 and TRBJ1-2; D is possibly TRBD1 (6 bases). Germline V gene lookup returns CDR1 DFQATT and CDR2 SNEGSKA (reference sequence). The CDR3 is 12 residues long. V lost 3 bases and J 5 bases, leaving 10 bases between the germline ends.

The V gene is TRBV13, the J gene TRBJ1-4, with TRBD1 matching over 7 bases. The CDR3 sequence is 17 residues long. The ends lost 5 bases at V and 0 bases at J; junction bases unmatched: 9. The germline gives CDR1 PRHDT, CDR2 FYEKMQ (reference sequence). The CDR3 DNA reads TGTGCCAGCAGCACTTGGACAGGAAAGACAACTAATGAAAAACTGTTTTTT. Translation: CASSTWTGKTTNEKLFF.